A selection of T cell receptor beta chains follows, all from one sample in a study of blood T cell dynamics during melanoma immunotherapy. Assay used: immunoSEQ multiplex PCR; TCRdb lists only in-frame clones, some missing. The sample shows 25,000 to 30,000 clones, around four fifths of them seen only once. The specimen was blood, collected from a patient treated with checkpoint blockade. These receptors all come from a human donor with melanoma. Both conserved end residues are part of each CDR3. D genes are given only for firm matches. Clone size is given for some rows only: seen once, a few or many times, or a class if the clone is expanded.

V gene	clone size	D gene	J gene	CDR3 DNA	CDR3 protein
TRBV29-1	-	TRBD2	TRBJ2-3	TGCAGCGTTGCTAGCGGTAGCACAGATACGCAGTATTTT	CSVASGSTDTQYF
TRBV7-8	-	-	TRBJ2-3	TGTGCCAGCAGCTTAGCGCGGGCGGGACAGTATTTT	CASSLARAGQYF
TRBV19	-	-	TRBJ2-7	TGTGCCAGTAGTATGCTGACGGGGAAGGGGGTCTACGAGCAGTACTTC	CASSMLTGKGVYEQYF
TRBV7-2	-	-	TRBJ2-1	TGTGCCAGCAGCCAGGGCGGGACTCAAGAGTACAATGAGCAGTTCTTC	CASSQGGTQEYNEQFF
TRBV27	-	-	TRBJ1-1	TGTGCCAGCAGTTTATCGAGGCGGGCTGAAGCTTTCTTT	CASSLSRRAEAFF
TRBV14	-	-	TRBJ2-7	TGTGCCAGCAGCCAATTTAGCGTAGCGGACGAGCAGTACTTC	CASSQFSVADEQYF
TRBV4-1	-	-	TRBJ1-4	TGCGCCAGCAGCCGCCCTGAATGGTCGGATGAAAAACTGTTTTTT	CASSRPEWSDEKLFF
TRBV20-1	-	TRBD1	TRBJ2-7	TGCAGTGCTGGACAGGGCTACGAGCAGTACTTC	CSAGQGYEQYF
TRBV29-1	-	-	TRBJ2-7	TGCAGCGTGGAGGACTTGGGTAACGAGCAGTACTTC	CSVEDLGNEQYF
TRBV9	few	-	TRBJ1-6	TGTGCCAGCAGCGTAGCGGGCAGAGTCTATTCACCCCTCCACTTT	CASSVAGRVYSPLHF
TRBV7-2	once	-	TRBJ2-7	TGTGCCAGCAGCTCGCCGACGGCGACCAGATACGAGCAGTACTTC	CASSSPTATRYEQYF
TRBV5-6	-	-	TRBJ1-6	TGTGCCAGCAGCCGGCCCTATTCACCCCTCCACTTT	CASSRPYSPLHF
TRBV6-5	-	-	TRBJ1-1	TGTGCCAGCAGTTACATCGGCAGGATGAACACTGAAGCTTTCTTT	CASSYIGRMNTEAFF
TRBV7-3	-	TRBD1	TRBJ1-2	TGTGCCAGCAGTACAGGGGGCGGCTATGGCTACACCTTC	CASSTGGGYGYTF
TRBV2	-	-	TRBJ1-4	TGTGCCAGCAGGGATCGAGCAACTAATGAAAAACTGTTTTTT	CASRDRATNEKLFF
TRBV4-1	once	-	TRBJ2-3	TGCGCCAGCAGCCAACGGGGCAGCACAGATACGCAGTATTTT	CASSQRGSTDTQYF